This TCR beta chain comes out of a study of OX40 agonist ivuxolimab in advanced cancers. For the study at large: Ivuxolimab, which is an agonistic anti-OX40 (CD134) antibody, was administered to the patients. A history of anti-PD-1, anti-PD-L1 or anti-CTLA-4 therapy was acceptable, and over 35% had some.

This clone occurred once. This CDR3 comprises 11 residues. CDR1 and CDR2 from the germline V gene are SGHAT and FQNNGV. V lost 1 base and J 7 bases, leaving 1 base between the germline ends. Profiled with immunoSEQ multiplex PCR; TCRdb holds only in-frame clones, not every one. The data hold more than 75,000 clones, with approximately 91% observed a single time. The sequenced sample was CD4+ or CD8+ T cells sorted from blood, obtained in a trial of the OX40 agonist ivuxolimab. The chain uses TRBV11-2 and TRBJ2-2; D is unclear. The TCR sequence derives from an adult with an advanced solid tumor such as melanoma, head and neck, liver or kidney cancer. The CDR3: CASSLVGELFF. In nucleotides, the CDR3 is TGTGCCAGCAGCTTAGTCGGGGAGCTGTTTTTT.